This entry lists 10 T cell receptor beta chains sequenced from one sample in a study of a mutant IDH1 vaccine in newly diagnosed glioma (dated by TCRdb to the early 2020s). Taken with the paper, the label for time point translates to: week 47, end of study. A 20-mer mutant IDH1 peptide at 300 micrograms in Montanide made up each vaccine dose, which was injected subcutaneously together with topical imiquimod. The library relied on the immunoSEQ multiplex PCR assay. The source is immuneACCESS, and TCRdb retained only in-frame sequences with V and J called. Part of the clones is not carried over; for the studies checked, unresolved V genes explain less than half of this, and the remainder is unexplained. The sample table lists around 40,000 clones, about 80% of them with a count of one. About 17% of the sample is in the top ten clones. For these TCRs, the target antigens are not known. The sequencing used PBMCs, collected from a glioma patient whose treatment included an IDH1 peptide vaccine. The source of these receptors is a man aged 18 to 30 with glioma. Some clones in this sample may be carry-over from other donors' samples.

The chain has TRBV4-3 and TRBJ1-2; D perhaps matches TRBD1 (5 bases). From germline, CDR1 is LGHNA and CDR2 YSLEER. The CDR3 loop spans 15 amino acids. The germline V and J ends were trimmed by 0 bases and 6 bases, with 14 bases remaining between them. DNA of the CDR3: TGCGCCAGCAGCCAAGATGAGGGGTCCTTAGATGGCTACACCTTC. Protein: CASSQDEGSLDGYTF.

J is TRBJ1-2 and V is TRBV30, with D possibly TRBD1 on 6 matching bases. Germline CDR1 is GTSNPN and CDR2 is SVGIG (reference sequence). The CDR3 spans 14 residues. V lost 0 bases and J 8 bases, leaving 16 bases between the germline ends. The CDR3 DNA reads TGTGCCTGGAGTGTACGCGCCCCAGGGGCAGGCTACACCTTC. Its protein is CAWSVRAPGAGYTF.

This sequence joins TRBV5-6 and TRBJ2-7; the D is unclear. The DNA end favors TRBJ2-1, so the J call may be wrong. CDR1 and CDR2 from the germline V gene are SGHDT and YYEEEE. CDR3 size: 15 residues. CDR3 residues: CASSLGTSSYNEQFF. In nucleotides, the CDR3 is TGTGCCAGCAGCTTGGGCACCAGCTCCTACAATGAGCAGTTCTTC.

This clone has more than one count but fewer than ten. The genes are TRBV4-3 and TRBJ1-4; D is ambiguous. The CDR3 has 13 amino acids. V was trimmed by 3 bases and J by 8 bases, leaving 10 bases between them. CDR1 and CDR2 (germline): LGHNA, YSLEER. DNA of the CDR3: TGCGCCAGCAGCCAGGCGAGACGGGAAAAACTGTTTTTT. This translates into CASSQARREKLFF.

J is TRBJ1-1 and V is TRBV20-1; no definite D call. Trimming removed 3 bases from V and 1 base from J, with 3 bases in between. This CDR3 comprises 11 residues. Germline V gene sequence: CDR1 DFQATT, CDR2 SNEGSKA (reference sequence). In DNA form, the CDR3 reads TGCAGTGCTAGCGCGAACACTGAAGCTTTCTTT. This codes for CSASANTEAFF.

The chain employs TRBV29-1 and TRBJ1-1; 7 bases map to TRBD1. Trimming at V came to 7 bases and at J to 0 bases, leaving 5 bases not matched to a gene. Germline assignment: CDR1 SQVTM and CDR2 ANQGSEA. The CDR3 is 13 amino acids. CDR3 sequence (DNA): TGCAGCGCCTTGACAGGGATGAACACTGAAGCTTTCTTT. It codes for CSALTGMNTEAFF.

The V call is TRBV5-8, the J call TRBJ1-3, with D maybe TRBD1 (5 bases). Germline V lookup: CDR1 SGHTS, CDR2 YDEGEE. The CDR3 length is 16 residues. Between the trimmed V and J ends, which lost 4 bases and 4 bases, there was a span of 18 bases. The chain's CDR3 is CASSRYTRVRGNTIYF. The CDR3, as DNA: TGTGCCAGCAGCAGATATACCAGGGTCCGAGGAAACACCATATATTTT.

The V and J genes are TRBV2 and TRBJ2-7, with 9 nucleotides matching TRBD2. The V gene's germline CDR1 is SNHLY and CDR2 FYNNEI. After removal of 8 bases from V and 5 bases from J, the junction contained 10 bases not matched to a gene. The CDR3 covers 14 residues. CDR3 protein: CASGSGLALNEQYF. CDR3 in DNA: TGTGCCAGCGGCTCGGGACTAGCTCTCAACGAGCAGTACTTC.

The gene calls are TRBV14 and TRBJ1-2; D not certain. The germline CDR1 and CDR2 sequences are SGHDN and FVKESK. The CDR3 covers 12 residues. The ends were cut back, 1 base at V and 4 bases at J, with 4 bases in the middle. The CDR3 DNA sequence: TGTGCCAGCAGCCAAGGACCCTATGGCTACACCTTC. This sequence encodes CASSQGPYGYTF.

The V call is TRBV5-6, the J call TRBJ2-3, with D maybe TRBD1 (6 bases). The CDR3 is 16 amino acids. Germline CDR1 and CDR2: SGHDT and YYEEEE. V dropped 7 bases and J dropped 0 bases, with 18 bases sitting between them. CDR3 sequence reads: CASSKLGAGSTDTQYF. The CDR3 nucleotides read TGTGCCAGCTCCAAGCTGGGGGCGGGTAGCACAGATACGCAGTATTTT.